Listed below are T cell receptor beta chains from one sample, sequenced in a study of quantifying T cell responses using KT2 cells. TCRdb analysed the UMI-ligation and nested PCR reads with MiXCR anew, one entry per CDR3 protein. The profile shows fewer than 50,000 distinct CDR3 sequences, approximately 15% of them singletons. The sample taken for sequencing was PBMCs spiked with cells of the T cell clone KT2. These receptor sequences come from a human donor. The CDR3 runs from the conserved cysteine through the conserved F or W. A D gene is named only where the DNA matches it firmly. Size is omitted from some rows. Given values are once, few, many or a class for expanded clones.

size	V	J	D	DNA	CDR3
few	TRBV12-3/TRBV12-4	TRBJ1-1	.	TGTGCCAGCAGTCCCCGTGAGAACACTGAAGCTTTCTTT	CASSPRENTEAFF
few	TRBV2	TRBJ2-3	.	TGTGCCGCTGTCGGACTAAGCACAGATACGCAGTATTTT	CAAVGLSTDTQYF
.	TRBV7-2	TRBJ1-2	.	TGTGCCAGCAGCTTAGTCGGCAGCCAAATCTATGGCTACACCTTC	CASSLVGSQIYGYTF
.	TRBV27	TRBJ1-6	TRBD1	TGTGCCAGCAGTTCACAGGGGGCAGGTAATTCACCCCTCCACTTT	CASSSQGAGNSPLHF
few	TRBV12-3/TRBV12-4	TRBJ2-1	.	TGTGCCAGCACCCGTTCGGTTGAGCAGTTCTTC	CASTRSVEQFF
many	TRBV2	TRBJ2-3	.	TGTGCCAGCAGTGATTGGGACCTCAACACAGATACGCAGTATTTT	CASSDWDLNTDTQYF
few	TRBV7-9	TRBJ1-3	TRBD1	TGTGCCAGCAGTCCCTCCGGGACAGTTGCGAACACCATATATTTT	CASSPSGTVANTIYF
many	TRBV5-1	TRBJ2-3	.	TGCGCCAGCAGCGCCGTACCGGGACAAGATACGCAGTATTTT	CASSAVPGQDTQYF
.	TRBV5-5	TRBJ1-5	.	TGTGCCAGCAGCTTGGACCTCCCGGCAGGTGGGAATCAGCCCCAGCATTTT	CASSLDLPAGGNQPQHF
.	TRBV6-1	TRBJ2-3	TRBD2	TGTGCCAGCAGTGAAAGTAGGGACTATGGGACAGATACGCAGTATTTT	CASSESRDYGTDTQYF
.	TRBV7-2	TRBJ1-2	.	TGTGCCAGCAGCCTCCAGGCAGGGCTCGAGTATGGCTACACCTTC	CASSLQAGLEYGYTF
few	TRBV5-1	TRBJ1-2	.	TGCGCCAGCAGCTTACCCCCTAACTATGGCTACACCTTC	CASSLPPNYGYTF
few	TRBV29-1	TRBJ1-1	.	TGCAGCGTTGAGAAGGGAATGAACACTGAAGCTTTCTTT	CSVEKGMNTEAFF
.	TRBV12-3/TRBV12-4	TRBJ2-3	.	TGTGCCAGCAGTTCGGATTCGGATACGCAGTATTTT	CASSSDSDTQYF
few	TRBV7-9	TRBJ2-2	TRBD2	TGTGCCAGCTCGGCTAGCGGGACCGGGGAGCTGTTTTTT	CASSASGTGELFF
many	TRBV20-1	TRBJ2-7	TRBD2	TGCAGTGCTTACGCCGGGACTAGCGGGGAGGTGGACGAGCAGTACTTC	CSAYAGTSGEVDEQYF
.	TRBV20-1	TRBJ1-4	TRBD1	TGCAGTGCTAGTCCGACAGGGGGTGATGAAAAACTGTTTTTT	CSASPTGGDEKLFF
few	TRBV28	TRBJ2-7	TRBD2	TGTGCCAGCAGTACTAGCGGCCCTTCCTACGAGCAGTACTTC	CASSTSGPSYEQYF
.	TRBV12-3/TRBV12-4	TRBJ2-7	.	TGTGCCAGCAGCGTCCGGGACGTTTCCTACGAGCAGTACTTC	CASSVRDVSYEQYF
few	TRBV11-2	TRBJ1-2	.	TGTGCCAGCAGCGGAACGGTCTATGGCTACACCTTC	CASSGTVYGYTF
many	TRBV3-1	TRBJ2-1	.	TGTGCCAGCAGCCAAGATAACGAGGCCTACAATGAGCAGTTCTTC	CASSQDNEAYNEQFF
.	TRBV7-2	TRBJ2-7	TRBD2	TGTGCCAGCAGCGTCCGGGGGGGGGTCCCCGAGCAGTACTTC	CASSVRGGVPEQYF